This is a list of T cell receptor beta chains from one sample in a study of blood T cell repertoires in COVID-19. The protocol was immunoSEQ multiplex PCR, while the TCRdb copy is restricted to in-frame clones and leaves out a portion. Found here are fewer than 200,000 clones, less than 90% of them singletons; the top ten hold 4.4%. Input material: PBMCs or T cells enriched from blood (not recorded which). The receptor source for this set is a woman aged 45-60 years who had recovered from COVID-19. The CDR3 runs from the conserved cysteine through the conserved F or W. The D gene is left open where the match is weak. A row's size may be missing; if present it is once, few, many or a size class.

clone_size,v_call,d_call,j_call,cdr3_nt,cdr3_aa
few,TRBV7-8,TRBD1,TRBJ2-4,TGTGCCAGCAGCTTAGAGAACAGGGGAAACATTCAGTACTTC,CASSLENRGNIQYF
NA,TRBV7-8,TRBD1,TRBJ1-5,TGTGCCAGCAGCCAAAACCCCGCACCGGGACAGGGGGCTCAGCCCCAGCATTTT,CASSQNPAPGQGAQPQHF
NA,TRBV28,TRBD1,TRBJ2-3,TGTGCCAGCAGTCCATCATATCCTCGGGACAGATACACAGATACGCAGTATTTT,CASSPSYPRDRYTDTQYF
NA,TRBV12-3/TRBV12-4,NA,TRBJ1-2,TGTGCCAGCATGGGAAGACGGGGCTATGGCTACACCTTC,CASMGRRGYGYTF
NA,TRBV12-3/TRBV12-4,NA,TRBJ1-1,TGTGCCAGCACCATAACAGCCAACACTGAAGCTTTCTTT,CASTITANTEAFF
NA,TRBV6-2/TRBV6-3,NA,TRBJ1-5,TGTGCCAGCAGTTCTCAGGTCGTGGCTCAGCCCCAGCATTTT,CASSSQVVAQPQHF
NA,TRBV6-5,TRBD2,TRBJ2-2,TGTGCCAGCAGCCGGACTAGCGGGAAGAACGGGGAGCTGTTTTTT,CASSRTSGKNGELFF
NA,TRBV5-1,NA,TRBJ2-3,TGCGCCAGCAGCTTGGGGGCGGGAAGCACAGATACGCAGTATTTT,CASSLGAGSTDTQYF
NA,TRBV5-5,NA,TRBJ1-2,TGTGCCAGCAGCTTGGGGACGGGATTCTTCTATGGCTACACCTTC,CASSLGTGFFYGYTF
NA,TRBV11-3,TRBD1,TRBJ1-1,TGTGCCAGCAGCCTCGGGACAGGGGCTGAAGCTTTCTTT,CASSLGTGAEAFF
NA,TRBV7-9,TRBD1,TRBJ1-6,TGTGCCAGCAGCTTTTATGACAGGGGTAGTTCACCCCTCCACTTT,CASSFYDRGSSPLHF
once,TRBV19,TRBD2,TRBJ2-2,TGTGCCAGTCGGGGACTAGCGGGACAGGCAGGGGAGCTGTTTTTT,CASRGLAGQAGELFF
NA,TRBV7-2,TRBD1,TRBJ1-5,TGTGCCAGCAGCCAACAGGGGTACGGCAATCAGCCCCAGCATTTT,CASSQQGYGNQPQHF
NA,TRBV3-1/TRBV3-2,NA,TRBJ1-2,TGTGCCAGCAGCCAAGAGAGCTATGGCTACACCTTC,CASSQESYGYTF
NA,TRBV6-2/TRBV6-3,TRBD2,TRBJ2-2,TGTGCCAGCAGTCTCCGGGTAGCGGGGACCGGGGAGCTGTTTTTT,CASSLRVAGTGELFF
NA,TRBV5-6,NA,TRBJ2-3,TGTGCCAGCAGCTTGGAGGGATCGGGGGTCAGGGCAGATACGCAGTATTTT,CASSLEGSGVRADTQYF
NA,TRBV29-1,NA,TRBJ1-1,TGCAGCGTGGCTCGACAGTTGGGGAACACTGAAGCTTTCTTT,CSVARQLGNTEAFF
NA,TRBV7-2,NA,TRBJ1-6,TGTGCCAGCAGCTTAGCGCTGTGGGGGCTAAATTCACCCCTCCACTTT,CASSLALWGLNSPLHF
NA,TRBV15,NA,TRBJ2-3,TGTGCCACCAGCAGACCTGGGGGGGGCCCCACAGATACGCAGTATTTT,CATSRPGGGPTDTQYF
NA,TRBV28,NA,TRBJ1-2,TGTGCCAGCAGTGCGGCAACTTATGGCTACACCTTC,CASSAATYGYTF
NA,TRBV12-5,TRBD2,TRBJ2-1,TGTGCTAGTGGTTTGGATAGCGGGAATTTTGAGCAGTTCTTC,CASGLDSGNFEQFF
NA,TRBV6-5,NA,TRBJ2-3,TGTGCCAGTGCGTACGGGGGCACAGATACGCAGTATTTT,CASAYGGTDTQYF
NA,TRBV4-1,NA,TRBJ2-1,TGCGCCAGCAGCCAGAGAGGGTACAATGAGCAGTTCTTC,CASSQRGYNEQFF
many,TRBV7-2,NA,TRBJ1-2,TGTGCCAGCAGCCCTGACAGGAACTATGGCTACACCTTC,CASSPDRNYGYTF
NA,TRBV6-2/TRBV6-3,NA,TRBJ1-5,TGTGCCAGCAGTTTTTCGGGGTATGACAATCAGCCCCAGCATTTT,CASSFSGYDNQPQHF
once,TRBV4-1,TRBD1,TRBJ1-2,TGCGCCAGCAGCCGCTTACTGACAGGGGCAGAGGGTGGCTACACCTTC,CASSRLLTGAEGGYTF
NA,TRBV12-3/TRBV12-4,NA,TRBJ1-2,TGTGCCAGCAGCCCTCTCAGACAGGTGGGCTACACCTTC,CASSPLRQVGYTF
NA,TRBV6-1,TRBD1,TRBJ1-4,TGTGCCAGCAGTGAGACAGGGGAAAATGAAAAACTGTTTTTT,CASSETGENEKLFF
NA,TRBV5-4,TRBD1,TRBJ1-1,TGTGCCAGCAGCAGGGGACAGGAGATAAACACTGAAGCTTTCTTT,CASSRGQEINTEAFF
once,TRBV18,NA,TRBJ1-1,TGTGCCAGCTCACCGCAGGAAGGGAACACTGAAGCTTTCTTT,CASSPQEGNTEAFF
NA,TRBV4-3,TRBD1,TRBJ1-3,TGCGCCAGCAGCGGACGGGGACAGGCTTCCTCTGGAAACACCATATATTTT,CASSGRGQASSGNTIYF
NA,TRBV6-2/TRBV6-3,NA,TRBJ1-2,TGTGCCAGCAGCTCAGGGAGGGGTGGCTACACCTTC,CASSSGRGGYTF
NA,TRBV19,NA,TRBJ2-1,TGTGCCAGTAGTATCACAGACTACAATGAGCAGTTCTTC,CASSITDYNEQFF
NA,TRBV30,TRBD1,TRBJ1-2,TGTGCCTGGAGTGCAGGGGGCTATGGCTACACCTTC,CAWSAGGYGYTF
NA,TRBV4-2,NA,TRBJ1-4,TGTGCCAGCAGCCCGGACAGAGAAAAACTGTTTTTT,CASSPDREKLFF
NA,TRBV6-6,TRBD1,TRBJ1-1,TGTGCCAGCCACGGACAGGGGCGGTTGGCTGAAGCTTTCTTT,CASHGQGRLAEAFF
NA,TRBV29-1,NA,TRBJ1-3,TGCAGCGTTGAACTTATGGCAGGGTTGGACGGAAACACCATATATTTT,CSVELMAGLDGNTIYF
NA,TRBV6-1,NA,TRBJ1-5,TGTGCCAGCAGTGAAGCAGGGGCAGGGTACTTTCCCCATTTT,CASSEAGAGYFPHF
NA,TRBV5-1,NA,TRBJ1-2,TGCGCCAGCAGGTTTACAGGATTCTATGGCTACACCTTC,CASRFTGFYGYTF
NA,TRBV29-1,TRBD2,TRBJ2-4,TGCAGCGTCCTCTCGTCTAGGGCTAGCGGGGGAAAAAACATTCAGTACTTC,CSVLSSRASGGKNIQYF
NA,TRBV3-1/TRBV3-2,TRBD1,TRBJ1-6,TGTGCCAGCAGCCAAGATATAGGGGGGACAGGCCGTTCACCCCTCCACTTT,CASSQDIGGTGRSPLHF
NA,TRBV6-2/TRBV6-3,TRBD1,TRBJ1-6,TGTGCCAGCAGCCAGTCGACAGGGAGAAATTCACCCCTCCACTTT,CASSQSTGRNSPLHF
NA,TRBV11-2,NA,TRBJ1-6,TGTGCCAGCAGCTTGCCCGAGGGGGGGACCCGTCGTAATTCACCCCTCCACTTT,CASSLPEGGTRRNSPLHF
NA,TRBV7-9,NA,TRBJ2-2,TGTGCCAGCGCGCAGGGGGGCGGGCCCGGGGAGCTGTTTTTT,CASAQGGGPGELFF
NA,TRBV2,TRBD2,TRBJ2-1,TGTGCCAGCAGTGACTACGGTAGCGGGGGGGCGACTTACAATGAGCAGTTCTTC,CASSDYGSGGATYNEQFF
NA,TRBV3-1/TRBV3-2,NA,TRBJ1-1,TGTGCCAGCAGCCAGTCGGGGAGGTCTAGCACTGAAGCTTTCTTT,CASSQSGRSSTEAFF
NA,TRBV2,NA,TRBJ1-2,TGTGCCAGCAGCAGGGGATTTGGCTATGGCTACACCTTC,CASSRGFGYGYTF
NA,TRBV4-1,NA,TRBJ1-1,TGCGCCAGCAGCCAAGATACGTTATGGGCCACTGAAGCTTTCTTT,CASSQDTLWATEAFF
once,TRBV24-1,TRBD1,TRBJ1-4,TGTGCCACCGGACAGGGGGAAAAACTGTTTTTT,CATGQGEKLFF
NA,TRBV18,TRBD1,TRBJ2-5,TGTGCCAGCTCCCTCCCCGGGACAGGGGGGCAGACCCAGTACTTC,CASSLPGTGGQTQYF
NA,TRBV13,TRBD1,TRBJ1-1,TGTGCCAGCAGCTTAACCAGGGGGGAAGCTTTCTTT,CASSLTRGEAFF
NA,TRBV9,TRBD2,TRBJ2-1,TGTGCCAGCAGCGTAGTAATAGCGGGGAAACATTCCTACAATGAGCAGTTCTTC,CASSVVIAGKHSYNEQFF
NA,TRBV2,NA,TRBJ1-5,TGTGCCAGCAGTGGCGGGAATCAGCCCCAGCATTTT,CASSGGNQPQHF
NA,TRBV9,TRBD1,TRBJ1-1,TGTGCCAGCAGCCCGGAGGGACAGGACACTGAAGCTTTCTTT,CASSPEGQDTEAFF